This entry is about one T cell receptor (beta chain). No antigen is known for it. Profiling relied on immunoSEQ multiplex PCR, and the TCRdb table lists in-frame clones only, not all of them. Counted here are a few hundred thousand clones, approximately 88% occurring once; the ten biggest clones make up about 0.99%. This record belongs to a study of cytomegalovirus exposure and HLA in healthy donors. Whole-study results and caveats: The classifier reportedly diagnosed cytomegalovirus status with high specificity and sensitivity. According to the study, around 180 TCR beta chains were cytomegalovirus-associated.

The length of the CDR3 is 15 residues. The V end was cut by 4 bases, the J end by 7 bases, with 18 bases between. Per germline, CDR1 SGHRS and CDR2 YFSETQ. Sequenced: PBMCs. The chain carries TRBV5-1 and TRBJ2-1; maybe TRBD2 (6 bases). This clonotype was obtained from a woman between 18 and 29 years old in good health and CMV-seronegative. CDR3 loop: CASSAGGLAGNEQFF. The CDR3 nucleotides read TGCGCCAGCAGCGCCGGTGGTTTGGCGGGGAATGAGCAGTTCTTC.